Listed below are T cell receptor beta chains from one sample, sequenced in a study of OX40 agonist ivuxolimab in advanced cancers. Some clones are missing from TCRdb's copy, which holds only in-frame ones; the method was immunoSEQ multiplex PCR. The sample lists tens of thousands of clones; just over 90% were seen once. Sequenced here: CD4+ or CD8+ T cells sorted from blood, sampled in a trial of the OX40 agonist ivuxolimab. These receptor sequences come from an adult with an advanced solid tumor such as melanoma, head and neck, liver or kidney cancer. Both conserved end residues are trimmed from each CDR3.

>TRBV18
ASSPATGETQY
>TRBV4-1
ASSQLAASNQPQH
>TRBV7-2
ASRQERGSYNEQF
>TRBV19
ASSVDSGGTYNEQF
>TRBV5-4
ASSLVGVPYNEQF
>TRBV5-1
ASSLGTGVAVPYGYT
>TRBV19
ASSIAGIAEKLF
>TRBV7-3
ASSSGGGPNTGELF
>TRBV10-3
AIRPNSGEQY
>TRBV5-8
ASSQVERGQETQY
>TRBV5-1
ASSSGLSSGNTIY
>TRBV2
ASSTGSGDTIY
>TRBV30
AWSLYNSPLH
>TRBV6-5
ASSYSMGIQETQY
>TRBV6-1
ASTRAYEQY
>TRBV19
ASSKRSGGAGELF
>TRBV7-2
ASSPPPGRNEQY
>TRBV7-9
ASSLDRVWGEAGYQPRH
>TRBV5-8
ASSFSWGHYGYT
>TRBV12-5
ASEDSGRVTGELF
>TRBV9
ASSVVPAGRTDTQY
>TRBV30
ACHRTGTMDTQY
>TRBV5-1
ASSLVGQRSYEQY
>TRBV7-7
ASSLRQDDEKLF
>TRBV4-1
ASSTDSYTEAF
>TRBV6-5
ASSYSGQGEGQPQH
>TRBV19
ASSIYATRTTDTQY
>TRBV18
ASAYATNEKLF
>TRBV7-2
ASSTVGTDYGYT
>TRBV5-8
ASSLRVDGTGPQH
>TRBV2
ASSGSGSPRYNEQF
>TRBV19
ASSHSTGELF
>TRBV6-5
ASRSPGASYEQY
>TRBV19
AERGTYEQY
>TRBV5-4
ASSLPEGANYGYT
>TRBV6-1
ASTSRDDGSPLH
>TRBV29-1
SVVPMNTEAF
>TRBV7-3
ASSRSRNTGELF
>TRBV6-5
ASSAWDALNYGYT
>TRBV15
ATSTSTIGGPGNEQF
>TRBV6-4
ASTLREQF
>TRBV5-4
ASSLGQGALRGEKLF
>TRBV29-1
SVGRDNNYGYT
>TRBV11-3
ASSLSTGIDTQY
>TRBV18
ASSPEFTEAF
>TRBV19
ASSTLDRAGYGYT
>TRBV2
ASSGQGADQPQH
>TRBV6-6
ASIKGYGYT
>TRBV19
ASSILPRGLNTEAF
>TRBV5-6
ASSLEGLAGRGDTQY
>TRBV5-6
ASSLNSGRGRNTEAF
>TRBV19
ASSKYPGTAGGEQY
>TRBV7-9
ASSATGVMNTEAF
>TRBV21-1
ASSKIPGTKNIQY
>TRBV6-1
ASSDHGGGSTEAF
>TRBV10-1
ASSDGYQTEAF
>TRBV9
ASSVGVGEVTEAF
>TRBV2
ATSGQVTDTQY
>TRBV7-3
ASSEQLTGPNEQF
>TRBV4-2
ASSQETISSYEQY